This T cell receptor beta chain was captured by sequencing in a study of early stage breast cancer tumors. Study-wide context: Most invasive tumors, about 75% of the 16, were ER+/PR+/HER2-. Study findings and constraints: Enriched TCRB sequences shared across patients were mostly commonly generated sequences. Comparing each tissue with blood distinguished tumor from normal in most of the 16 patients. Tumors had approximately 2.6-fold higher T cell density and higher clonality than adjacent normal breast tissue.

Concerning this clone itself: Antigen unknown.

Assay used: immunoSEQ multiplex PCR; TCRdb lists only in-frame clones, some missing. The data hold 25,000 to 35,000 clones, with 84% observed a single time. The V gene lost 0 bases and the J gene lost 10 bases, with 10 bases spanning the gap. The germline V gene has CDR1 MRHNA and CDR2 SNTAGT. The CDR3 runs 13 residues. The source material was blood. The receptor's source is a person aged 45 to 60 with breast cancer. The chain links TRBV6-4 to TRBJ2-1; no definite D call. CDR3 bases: TGTGCCAGCAGTGACTCACCTCTAGGGGAGCAGTTCTTC. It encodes CASSDSPLGEQFF.